Described below is a single TCR beta chain sequence and its context. This sample includes further DNA sequences coding for the same CDR3. This CDR3 region has 14 residues. Trimming took 3 bases from V and 2 from J; bases not matched to a gene: 1. Germline assignment: CDR1 KGHSH and CDR2 LQKENI. The data are from a study of blood T cell repertoires in COVID-19. In the authors' workflow: From reference gene primer amplification, estimates of nucleated cell counts were derived. TCRdb's table, derived via immunoSEQ multiplex PCR, lists solely in-frame clones and lacks some. That table supplies the V and J calls and clone size; D and trimming were determined from the DNA. Of 150,000 to 190,000 clones detected, about 81% appear once; the ten largest clones hold around 7%. Enrollees, roughly 18 to 90 years old, lived in 24 US areas. Assignment of participants to cohorts was predicated upon participant-reported clinical history. Recovery meant two consecutive negative NP/OP PCR tests, professional clearance, or resolved symptoms.

The chain joins TRBV18 to TRBJ1-5; TRBD1 matches 7 bases. Sequenced sample: PBMCs or T cells enriched from blood (not recorded which). This sequence originates from a man aged 45-65 years who had recovered from COVID-19. CDR3 nucleotide sequence: TGTGCCAGCTCACCCGGACAGGGCAATCAGCCCCAGCATTTT. It yields the protein CASSPGQGNQPQHF.